Shown below are 5 T cell receptor beta chains from a single sample sequenced in a study of technical replicates of blood from a handful of donors. This table comes from immunoSEQ multiplex PCR, and its TCRdb copy is limited to in-frame clones, with some not included. The table records 65,000 to 90,000 clones, roughly 90% of them present only once. Sequencing was carried out using T cells isolated from PBMCs. The receptors were gathered from a human donor in good health.

V and J are TRBV6-1 and TRBJ2-7; D possibly corresponds to TRBD1 (6 bases). This CDR3 comprises 12 residues. The ends were cut back, 3 bases at V and 7 bases at J, with 10 bases in the middle. Germline V gene data show CDR1 as MNHNS and CDR2 as SASEGT. The CDR3, as DNA: TGTGCCAGCAGTGAGGGGGCAGAAGAGCAGTACTTC. As protein: CASSEGAEEQYF.

Here the CDR3 DNA reads TGTGCCAGCAGCCAAGGGGACAGGGACCATGGCTACACCTTC. It specifies CASSQGDRDHGYTF. This chain uses TRBV4-2 with TRBJ1-2; 9 nucleotides agree with TRBD1. This CDR3 region has 14 residues. Trimming took 1 base from V and 6 from J; bases not matched to a gene: 3. CDR1 is LGHNA, CDR2 YNFKEQ, per germline.

This clone appeared once. The genes are TRBV5-6 and TRBJ1-1, with 12 bases matching TRBD1. CDR1 and CDR2 (germline): SGHDT, YYEEEE. The CDR3 spans 18 residues. Trimming at V came to 3 bases and at J to 5 bases, leaving 14 bases not matched to a gene. This CDR3 is CASSWTPGTGGWGTEAFF. DNA for the CDR3: TGTGCCAGCAGCTGGACTCCCGGGACAGGGGGCTGGGGGACTGAAGCTTTCTTT.

The chain employs TRBV5-1 and TRBJ2-1, with TRBD1 matching over 7 bases. V shed 4 bases, J shed 8 bases, and the junction held 18 bases outside the gene matches. Germline CDR1 SGHRS, CDR2 YFSETQ. This CDR3 contains 17 residues. The CDR3 here is CASSPDNRQGRDHEQFF. The CDR3 region has the DNA TGCGCCAGCAGCCCGGACAATAGACAGGGACGGGATCATGAGCAGTTCTTC.

The chain combines TRBV28 with TRBJ2-1; 10 nucleotides line up with TRBD2. With V trimmed by 7 bases and J by 2 bases, 8 bases remained unmatched. The CDR3 runs 16 residues. Germline loops: CDR1 MDHEN, CDR2 SYDVKM. The CDR3, as DNA: TGTGCCAGCAAGGGAGTAGCGGGAGGCCCCTACAATGAGCAGTTCTTC. Residues: CASKGVAGGPYNEQFF.